The TCR beta chain described here comes from a study of CD8+CD57+ T cells in acquired aplastic anemia (dated by TCRdb to about 2018). As for the study more broadly: A mean of around 3.2 ug of DNA, ranging from about 0.17 to 30 ug, was extracted from sorted CD4+ and CD8+ cells. CD8+CD57+ expansion was defined as a frequency above the mean frequency observed in healthy subjects. Results and caveats for the whole study, not just this receptor: Twenty-nine CD8+ CDR3 sequences were found to be shared between patients and controls, but these sequences appeared to be highly expressed in patients and within the immunodominant clones of the patients. Between patients and healthy controls, no significant difference in CD8+ Simpson's diversity was found (P=0.060).

The sample holds many counts of this clonotype. Its antigen remains unidentified. Per-base quality was not reported, and no clone a single base away is much larger than it. Including cysteine and phenylalanine, the CDR3 has 18 amino acids. CDR3 DNA is the only sequence kept; it has 54 bases, read in frame from the first base. Trimming accounts for 3 bases at V and 2 bases at J, while the number of junction bases matched to no gene is 15. The CDR1 and CDR2 encoded by the germline V gene are MGHDK and SYGVNS. Genomic DNA was used as template for profiling of TCR beta VDJ combinations and CDR3 sequences. TCR repertoire sequencing was run on an Illumina HiSeq 2000. The original methods were these. TRBV/TRBJ rearrangement plots, CDR3 size and DJ length profiles, and Simpson's diversity index were used to evaluate the repertoires. Whichever DNA sequence was most abundant in the deep sequencing data was defined as the immunodominant clone. CDR3 amino acid sequences were checked for sharing across subjects and were also compared against the VDJdb database and published repertoires. Using fastp trimming at Q25 and MiXCR clonotype assembly, TCRdb reanalyzed the public sequencing data and kept in-frame beta chains. Here each entry gathers all rows of one CDR3 protein and keeps the most common genes and DNA. The V and J calls, along with clone size, are taken from TCRdb and not from the paper's own processing. The sample data list about 180,000 distinct CDR3 sequences, and roughly 65% of these were observed just once. Approximately 40% of the sample is taken by the ten largest.

Flow cytometry had shown CD8+CD57+ cell expansion in the patients selected for sequencing. All patients had severe acquired aplastic anemia diagnosed by International Study of Aplastic Anemia and Agranulocytosis and Camitta criteria. No patient had received any therapy when blood was sampled. TCR repertoires of sorted CD4+ and CD8+ blood T cells from severe aplastic anemia patients and healthy subjects were deep-sequenced in the study. Patients were enrolled in the USA under clinicaltrials.gov protocols 00001620, 01623167, 00001397, 00071045, 00081523 and 00961064. Ficoll-Paque density gradient centrifugation was used to isolate peripheral blood mononuclear cells. Before DNA was extracted, CD4+ and CD8+ T cells were sorted using either FACS or magnetic beads.

This receptor was obtained from a human donor with aplastic anemia. Sequencing was performed on sorted CD4+, CD8+, or CD8+CD57+ T cells (not recorded which) from PBMCs. The V gene is TRBV25-1 and the J gene is TRBJ1-1, with TRBD1 identical over 7 junction bases. The sequenced DNA: TGTGCCAGCAGTGACCATATCTCCCTCCAGGGGGTTAACACTGAAGCTTTCTTT. Its product reads: CASSDHISLQGVNTEAFF.